This T cell receptor (beta chain) comes out of a study of Ad26.COV2.S vaccination and SARS-CoV-2 variants. Study findings and constraints: Placebo recipients trailed vaccine recipients in spike-specific TCR breadth. Participants given vaccine showed non-spike TCR breadth similar to that of placebo recipients.

Treatment specified: around 19 received Ad26.COV2.S at low or high dose, single or two shots; several received placebo; per-sample allocation not given. The samples were gathered on day 63 after the first injection of vaccine or placebo. It was an adult aged 18-55 years in Boston who was the donor. The germline CDR1 and CDR2 sequences are SGHTA and FQGNSA. There are 14 residues in the CDR3. V gave up 1 base and J gave up 9 bases, with 13 bases separating them. Clones were read by immunoSEQ multiplex PCR, and TCRdb kept only the in-frame ones, dropping some. The table lists about 480,000 clones, around nine tenths of them singletons. Note on this clone: What it recognizes is unknown.

The chain couples TRBV7-2 to TRBJ2-1; a weak D match, TRBD2 (6 bases). The sequence was collected from a person aged 18-60 years who received the Ad26.COV2.S COVID-19 vaccine or a placebo. Sequenced material: peripheral blood, taken in a trial of Ad26.COV2.S vaccine versus placebo. The CDR3 is CASSLGGLAGEQFF. In DNA form, the CDR3 reads TGTGCCAGCAGCTTAGGGGGACTGGCGGGTGAGCAGTTCTTC.